This T cell receptor beta chain derives from a study of T-cell memory formation after mild COVID-19. Study-level findings and limits: Most CD4+ clones that shrank were in CM and EM, while CD8+ ones turned up in EMRA.

The CDR3 runs to 13 residues. CDR1 is SGHVS and CDR2 is FNYEAQ in the germline V gene. Trimming took 5 bases from V and 6 from J, leaving 12 bases between them. A remark on this clonotype: The antigen is unknown.

MiXCR was run by TCRdb on the 5' RACE reads, yielding one entry per CDR3 protein. The sample includes 400,000 to 500,000 distinct CDR3 sequences, over 15% of them seen just once. The TCR was taken from an adult woman who had mild COVID-19 (a few samples of this study predate the infection). Cell type and time point are not known. The sample taken for sequencing was PBMCs or a T cell subset sorted from them (not recorded which). The gene calls are TRBV7-6 and TRBJ2-3; D perhaps matches TRBD2 (5 bases). CDR3 bases: TGTGCCAGCAGCCGTGACCCGGGGGATACGCAGTATTTT. Translation gives CASSRDPGDTQYF.